The entry below describes one T cell receptor beta chain. J was trimmed by 2 bases and V by 9 bases; bases with no gene match: 7. Germline CDR1 and CDR2: ENHRY and SYGVKD. The length of the CDR3 is 14 residues. Original handling: The assay estimated nucleated cells by amplifying reference gene primers. Profiled with immunoSEQ multiplex PCR; TCRdb holds only in-frame clones, not every one. V, J and clone size are taken as reported in that table, and D and trimming were inferred from the DNA itself. Here the sample spans under 250,000 clones, 80% being singletons. The data are from a study of blood T cell repertoires in COVID-19. Background on the study: Sites in the United States, Italy and Spain provided acute and convalescent COVID-19 samples.

The TCR was taken from a human donor in a cohort sampled during active COVID-19. The chain employs TRBV10-3 and TRBJ1-5, with 7 bases lining up with TRBD1. Sequenced material: peripheral blood. CDR3 amino acids: CAISGGGGNQPQHF. CDR3 nucleotides: TGTGCCATATCAGGGGGAGGTGGCAATCAGCCCCAGCATTTT.